The clone carrying this TCR beta chain was detected ten times or more. Amplified TCR beta CDR3 regions came from RNA transcripts. HTBI primers were employed in a first-round RT-PCR of the TCR CDR3. TCRdb re-analysed the multiplex PCR reads in MiXCR, keeping a single row per CDR3 protein. The table has about 530,000 distinct CDR3 sequences, roughly 15% seen once; the top ten hold around 17%. The PBMCs were sourced from fresh peripheral blood (approximately 9 ml). This entry comes from a study of T cells in Graves' hyperthyroidism and ophthalmopathy. The germline CDR1 and CDR2 sequences are SGHAT and FQNNGV. Trimming cost V 3 bases and J 4 bases; bases outside gene matches: 16. This CDR3 is 19 amino acids long.

Sequencing was performed on blood. The TCR comes from a woman between 18 and 30 years old with Graves' ophthalmopathy. The rearrangement links TRBV11-2 to TRBJ2-1; 9 bases fit TRBD2. In DNA form, the CDR3 reads TGTGCCAGCAGCTTCACCAATGACCTTAGCGGGAGCACTTACAATGAGCAGTTCTTC. It is translated as CASSFTNDLSGSTYNEQFF.